Reported below is one T cell receptor (beta chain). Antigen specificity is unknown. Sample-barcoded 5' priming and a J-beta primer mix drove a second PCR of roughly 7 to 11 cycles. TCRdb ran MiXCR on the 5' RACE reads and lists one entry per CDR3 protein. The sample holds 1,500,000 or so distinct CDR3 sequences, 59% seen once. The entry originates in a study of blood T cells in healthy people across ages. Donors each provided 9.5 to 10 milliliters of peripheral blood. CDR1 is LGHDT and CDR2 is YNNKEL in the germline V gene (reference sequence). The CDR3 spans 16 residues. Regarding the study as a whole: Among T cells, TCR beta diversity per million cells dropped roughly linearly as age rose. Estimates of total diversity, which came from one million sequenced T cells, were considered to be underestimates.

The receptor was isolated from a man aged 18 to 30 in good health. Sequencing was performed on blood. The chain links TRBV3-1 to TRBJ2-4; D may match TRBD1 or TRBD2 (6 bases each). The end of the DNA fits TRBJ2-7 better, so the J call may be wrong. The CDR3 DNA reads TGTGCCAGCAGCCAGGGGGGCGGGCCCACTCTCTACGAGCAGTACTTC. It translates to CASSQGGGPTLYEQYF.